This entry lists 19 T cell receptor beta chains sequenced from one sample in a study of human versus mouse CDR3 diversity and MHC coevolution. Assay used: immunoSEQ multiplex PCR; TCRdb lists only in-frame clones, some missing. Of tens of thousands of clones in the sample, just over 90% were seen once. Sequencing input: naive CD4+ T cells from blood. This sample's subset: CD45RO-negative CD62L-positive naive CD4 T cells. The receptors here all came from a person aged 30-70 years in good health.

This chain uses TRBV6-5 with TRBJ1-2; D uncertain. Germline CDR1 and CDR2: MNHEY and SVGAGI. V was trimmed by 0 bases and J by 4 bases, leaving 9 bases between them. This CDR3 spans 14 amino acids. The CDR3 DNA reads TGTGCCAGCAGTTACTCGCGACCAGGCTATGGCTACACCTTC. This sequence encodes CASSYSRPGYGYTF.

This sequence joins TRBV11-2 and TRBJ2-7, with 7 bases that match TRBD1. The CDR3 spans 14 residues. The trim removed 8 bases at V and 3 bases at J, leaving 10 bases unmatched. CDR1 SGHAT and CDR2 FQNNGV come from the germline V gene. Here the CDR3 reads CASDSWTGGYEQYF. The CDR3 DNA follows: TGTGCCAGCGATTCCTGGACAGGAGGCTACGAGCAGTACTTC.

The gene calls are TRBV6-5 and TRBJ2-7; TRBD1 matches 9 bases. The CDR3 has 13 amino acids. CDR1 and CDR2 (germline): MNHEY, SVGAGI. J gave up 7 bases and V 2 bases, and 3 bases lay outside the gene matches. DNA for the CDR3: TGTGCCAGCAGTTACCCCGGACAGGGGGAGCAGTACTTC. Protein: CASSYPGQGEQYF.

This clone was seen once. The rearrangement joins TRBV7-8 to TRBJ1-1, with a weak D call TRBD1 (5 bases). CDR1 is SGHVS, CDR2 FQNEAQ, per germline. The CDR3 consists of 14 residues. Trimming cost V 5 bases and J 0 bases, with 10 bases left between them. The CDR3: CASSPGLLNTEAFF. Written as DNA, the CDR3 is TGTGCCAGCAGCCCGGGACTGCTGAACACTGAAGCTTTCTTT.

V gene TRBV6-4 combines with J gene TRBJ2-3; possibly TRBD2 for D (6 bases). This CDR3 region has 17 residues. Per germline, CDR1 MRHNA and CDR2 SNTAGT. V was clipped by 0 bases and J by 0 bases, with 13 bases between them. The CDR3 spells CASSDSMGGSSTDTQYF. DNA for the CDR3: TGTGCCAGCAGTGACTCGATGGGGGGAAGTAGCACAGATACGCAGTATTTT.

The V and J genes are TRBV6-6 and TRBJ1-1, with 11 bases aligning to TRBD1. The V segment lost 7 bases and the J segment 5 bases; nucleotides outside the gene matches: 6. This CDR3 region has 14 residues. The germline V gene encodes CDR1 MNHNY and CDR2 SVGAGI (reference sequence). CDR3 nucleotide sequence: TGTGCCAGCACCAGGGACAGGGGGTTGACTGAAGCTTTCTTT. Translation: CASTRDRGLTEAFF.

This rearrangement joins TRBV7-2 to TRBJ1-4; 9 nucleotides align to TRBD1. The CDR3 consists of 14 residues. CDR1 and CDR2 (germline): SGHTA, FQGNSA. J lost 8 bases, V lost 5 bases, and 6 bases had no gene match. CDR3 sequence reads: CASSPGQGNEKLFF. Written as DNA, the CDR3 is TGTGCCAGCAGCCCGGGACAGGGTAACGAAAAACTGTTTTTT.

The chain employs TRBV19 and TRBJ1-1; tentatively, D is TRBD1 (6 bases). V gave up 5 bases and J gave up 6 bases, with 10 bases separating them. CDR1 LNHDA and CDR2 SQIVND come from the germline V gene (reference sequence). This CDR3 has 12 residues. CDR3 sequence (DNA): TGTGCCAGTAGTGGACGGACAGCTGAAGCTTTCTTT. Encoded protein: CASSGRTAEAFF.

V is TRBV28 and J is TRBJ2-1, with 7 bases fitting TRBD2. With 11 bases clipped from V and 1 base from J, the junction kept 8 bases outside the gene matches. CDR3 length equals 14 residues. Germline CDR1 reads MDHEN; CDR2 reads SYDVKM. CDR3 DNA sequence: TGTGCCGCAGAAGCGGGGAGATCCTACAATGAGCAGTTCTTC. Protein sequence: CAAEAGRSYNEQFF.

This rearrangement joins TRBV28 to TRBJ2-2; no reliable D call. V shed 8 bases and J shed 0 bases, with 4 bases lying between them. This CDR3 is 12 amino acids long. From germline, CDR1 is MDHEN and CDR2 SYDVKM. The CDR3 nucleotides read TGTGCCAGCGGGCCGAACACCGGGGAGCTGTTTTTT. Protein product: CASGPNTGELFF. Drawing the rest from reference TRBV28 and TRBJ2-2, the complete variable domain is DVKVTQSSRYLVKRTGEKVFLECVQDMDHENMFWYRQDPGLGLRLIYFSYDVKMKEKGDIPEGYSVSREKKERFSLILESASTNQTSMYLCASGPNTGELFFGEGSRLTVL.

This chain connects TRBV28 to TRBJ2-3, with D unresolved. This CDR3 has 13 residues. V lost 3 bases and J lost 6, with 10 bases in between. Germline CDR1 MDHEN, CDR2 SYDVKM. The CDR3 loop reads CASSFRGRDTQYF. CDR3 bases: TGTGCCAGCAGTTTCCGCGGTAGGGATACGCAGTATTTT. The full variable domain, with the rest looked up from reference TRBV28 and TRBJ2-3, is DVKVTQSSRYLVKRTGEKVFLECVQDMDHENMFWYRQDPGLGLRLIYFSYDVKMKEKGDIPEGYSVSREKKERFSLILESASTNQTSMYLCASSFRGRDTQYFGPGTRLTVL.

V usage is TRBV2 and J usage is TRBJ2-7; the D gene is possibly TRBD1 (5 bases). The germline V gene encodes CDR1 SNHLY and CDR2 FYNNEI. The CDR3 loop spans 10 amino acids. V lost 4 bases and J lost 9, with 7 bases in between. The chain's CDR3 is CASSVTGQYF. CDR3 coding DNA: TGTGCCAGCAGTGTCACAGGGCAGTACTTC.

This clone was seen once. The chain uses TRBV11-2 and TRBJ2-1; 11 bases are shared with TRBD1. Germline lookup yields CDR1 SGHAT and CDR2 FQNNGV. The CDR3 contains 15 residues. V gave up 5 bases and J gave up 4 bases; unmatched junction bases: 4. The DNA for the CDR3 is TGTGCCAGCAGCCCCGGGACAGGGGGTTACAATGAGCAGTTCTTC. Its translation: CASSPGTGGYNEQFF.

This clone was recorded only once. In DNA, the CDR3 is TGCGCCAGCAGCCCACGACAGGTCTTCGTGCAGGATACGCAGTATTTT. Residues: CASSPRQVFVQDTQYF. The rearrangement joins TRBV5-1 to TRBJ2-3; D might be TRBD1 (6 bases). Trimming removed 4 bases at V and 6 bases at J, with 21 bases between. CDR3 length: 16 residues. Germline assignment: CDR1 SGHRS and CDR2 YFSETQ.

The gene calls are TRBV6-6 and TRBJ2-5, with 9 nucleotides matching TRBD1. The CDR3 runs 15 residues. Germline trimming cut 6 bases from V and 5 bases from J; bases unmatched to any gene: 10. Germline V CDR1 and CDR2: MNHNY, SVGAGI (reference sequence). The CDR3 here is CASSHQDRGEETQYF. CDR3 in DNA: TGTGCCAGCAGCCATCAGGACAGGGGCGAGGAGACCCAGTACTTC.

V and J are TRBV6-7 and TRBJ2-3; D is perhaps TRBD2 (6 bases). TRBV6-7 is placed among ORFs of uncertain function. The germline V and J ends were trimmed by 2 bases and 6 bases, with 24 bases remaining between them. The CDR3 is made up of 18 amino acids. In DNA form, the CDR3 reads TGTGCCAGCAGTTACGCCCAGGGACTCCCGATCTGGAGGGATACGCAGTATTTT. It is translated as CASSYAQGLPIWRDTQYF.

The V call is TRBV7-2, the J call TRBJ2-7; TRBD2 matches at 8 bases. This CDR3 is built from 15 residues. CDR1 and CDR2 from the germline V gene are SGHTA and FQGNSA. J was trimmed by 2 bases and V by 6 bases; bases with no gene match: 9. The CDR3 loop reads CASSAGGATTYEQYF. Written as DNA, the CDR3 is TGTGCCAGCAGTGCCGGGGGGGCGACGACCTACGAGCAGTACTTC.

V usage is TRBV30 and J usage is TRBJ1-5, with TRBD1 matching over 7 bases. The ends lost 1 base at V and 9 bases at J; junction bases unmatched: 6. This CDR3 is 13 amino acids long. Per germline, CDR1 GTSNPN and CDR2 SVGIG (reference sequence). CDR3 amino acids: CAWSGQGAGPQHF. Written as DNA, the CDR3 is TGTGCCTGGAGTGGACAGGGTGCAGGGCCCCAGCATTTT. The full variable domain, completed using reference TRBV30 and TRBJ1-5, is SQTIHQWPATLVQPVGSPLSLECTVEGTSNPNLYWYRQAAGRGLQLLFYSVGIGQISSEVPQNLSASRPQDRQFILSSKKLLLSDSGFYLCAWSGQGAGPQHFGDGTRLSIL.

The chain combines TRBV6-1 with TRBJ1-5; no clear D. V was trimmed by 10 bases and J by 0 bases, leaving 13 bases between them. CDR1 and CDR2 (germline): MNHNS, SASEGT. The CDR3 is 14 residues long. Here the CDR3 reads CATSRASSNQPQHF. The CDR3 DNA reads as TGTGCCACGAGTAGAGCGTCTAGCAATCAGCCCCAGCATTTT.